Listed here are 9 T cell receptor beta chains from one sample, sequenced in a study of T cell clones after liver transplantation. Data came from immunoSEQ multiplex PCR; TCRdb stores just in-frame clones and leaves some out. The sample yields 45,000 to 60,000 clones, about 73% seen once. The input for sequencing was CD4+ T cells from blood, taken at the roughly 15-month timepoint. Source of these receptors: a human patient who received a liver transplant. T cells may partly derive from the graft donor.

This clone turned up a few times. The genes are TRBV2 and TRBJ2-3, with D unresolved. CDR1 and CDR2 from the germline V gene are SNHLY and FYNNEI. Trimming removed 8 bases from V and 2 bases from J, with 11 bases in between. The CDR3 runs 13 residues. The CDR3 coding sequence is TGTGCCAGCGTACCGGCAGCCACAGATACGCAGTATTTT. It is translated as CASVPAATDTQYF.

The sample holds a few counts of this clone. The gene calls are TRBV19 and TRBJ1-4, with 9 bases lining up with TRBD1. Germline loops: CDR1 LNHDA, CDR2 SQIVND (reference sequence). This CDR3 has 14 residues. Germline trimming cut 5 bases from V and 7 bases from J; bases unmatched to any gene: 5. CDR3 sequence reads: CASSHRGQGEKLFF. The CDR3 nucleotides are TGTGCCAGTAGTCATCGGGGACAGGGTGAAAAACTGTTTTTT.

V usage is TRBV18 and J usage is TRBJ1-1; no clear D gene. This CDR3 spans 15 amino acids. Looked up from germline, CDR1 is KGHSH and CDR2 is LQKENI. The V gene lost 1 base and the J gene lost 0 bases, with 9 bases spanning the gap. CDR3: CASSPRTTVNTEAFF. The CDR3 DNA follows: TGTGCCAGCTCACCACGAACTACAGTGAACACTGAAGCTTTCTTT.

The sample holds a few counts of this clone. This sequence joins TRBV7-9 and TRBJ1-1; D unclear. V shed 4 bases and J shed 0 bases, with 9 bases lying between them. The germline V gene encodes CDR1 SEHNR and CDR2 FQNEAQ (reference sequence). The CDR3 is 14 amino acids. The CDR3 loop reads CASSSSPMNTEAFF. The CDR3 coding sequence is TGTGCCAGCAGCTCCTCCCCCATGAACACTGAAGCTTTCTTT.

J is TRBJ2-5 and V is TRBV5-1; D ambiguous. The CDR3 is 13 amino acids. CDR1 SGHRS and CDR2 YFSETQ come from the germline V gene. V was cut by 2 bases and J by 1 base, with 6 bases left in between. The chain's CDR3 is CASSFPGQETQYF. The CDR3 DNA sequence: TGCGCCAGCAGCTTCCCGGGCCAAGAGACCCAGTACTTC.

This clone was detected only a few times. The V gene is TRBV6-6, the J gene TRBJ2-6; D remains unclear. Germline CDR1 reads MNHNY; CDR2 reads SVGAGI (reference sequence). The germline V and J ends were trimmed by 8 bases and 2 bases, with 7 bases remaining between them. The length of the CDR3 is 13 residues. The CDR3: CASAEPGANVLTF. The CDR3 DNA sequence: TGTGCCAGCGCAGAACCTGGGGCCAACGTCCTGACTTTC.

The chain couples TRBV9 to TRBJ2-7, with D possibly being TRBD1 (6 bases). The V gene lost 3 bases and the J gene lost 0 bases, with 13 bases spanning the gap. CDR3 length equals 15 residues. Germline CDR1 reads SGDLS; CDR2 reads YYNGEE. The CDR3 DNA is TGTGCCAGCAGCGCGGGACATACGCTCTCCTACGAGCAGTACTTC. Residues: CASSAGHTLSYEQYF.

The rearrangement uses TRBV28 and TRBJ1-2; 9 bases map to TRBD1. Unmatched junction bases numbered 10, after V lost 6 bases and J lost 8 bases. There are 14 residues in the CDR3. Germline CDR1 is MDHEN and CDR2 is SYDVKM. This CDR3 is CASSTGGAKKGYTF. DNA of the CDR3: TGTGCCAGCAGCACAGGGGGCGCAAAAAAAGGCTACACCTTC.

V and J are TRBV19 and TRBJ2-7; weak D call: TRBD2 (6 bases). The V end lost 4 bases, the J end lost 6 bases, and 13 bases lay between the germline ends. The length of the CDR3 is 13 residues. CDR1 and CDR2 from the germline V gene are LNHDA and SQIVND (reference sequence). CDR3 region: CASSSGVPGEQYF. The CDR3 DNA reads as TGTGCCAGTAGTAGCGGGGTTCCGGGCGAGCAGTACTTC.